These 15 T cell receptor beta chains came from one sample sequenced in a study of radiotherapy plus CTLA-4 blockade in lung cancer (dated by TCRdb to between 2018 and 2020). Library method: the immunoSEQ multiplex PCR assay. In its TCRdb copy, this immuneACCESS table keeps in-frame sequences only and misses some clones. Where compared with another copy, unresolved V genes explain less than half of these, and the others have no known cause. The sample profile shows about 72,000 clones; around 82% of them were found once. The ten largest clones take up about 6.7% of the sample. Sequenced here: peripheral blood, sampled from a patient treated with radiotherapy plus ipilimumab. These receptors originate from a human donor with non-small cell lung cancer who had a complete response to radiotherapy plus ipilimumab.

This chain links TRBV18 with TRBJ1-1, with D maybe TRBD1 (5 bases). The V end lost 2 bases, the J end lost 3 bases, and 13 bases lay between the germline ends. CDR3 length: 15 residues. Germline V gene sequence: CDR1 KGHSH, CDR2 LQKENI. The DNA for the CDR3 is TGTGCCAGCTCACCATTGGGGGATACGTACACTGAAGCTTTCTTT. It is translated as CASSPLGDTYTEAFF.

The chain couples TRBV13 to TRBJ2-1; maybe TRBD2 (7 bases). The CDR3 consists of 11 residues. Germline CDR1 reads PRHDT; CDR2 reads FYEKMQ (reference sequence). V was cut by 5 bases and J by 14 bases, with 13 bases left in between. In DNA form, the CDR3 reads TGTGCCAGCAGCGGGGGCGGGGGCGAGTTCTTC. Encoded protein: CASSGGGGEFF.

The chain joins TRBV5-8 to TRBJ2-1; D is possibly TRBD1 or TRBD2 (5 bases each). This CDR3 is 13 amino acids long. The V and J ends lost 2 bases and 7 bases respectively, with 10 bases between them. Per the germline V gene, CDR1 is SGHTS and CDR2 is YDEGEE. The chain's CDR3 is CASSFWDGNEQFF. CDR3 in DNA: TGTGCCAGCAGCTTCTGGGACGGGAATGAGCAGTTCTTC.

The chain joins TRBV9 to TRBJ1-4, with D possibly TRBD1 on 5 matching bases. This CDR3 region has 15 residues. V gave up 0 bases and J gave up 3 bases, with 9 bases separating them. Looked up from germline, CDR1 is SGDLS and CDR2 is YYNGEE. The CDR3 nucleotides are TGTGCCAGCAGCGTAGAGGGACGAGCTAATGAAAAACTGTTTTTT. Translation gives CASSVEGRANEKLFF.

The rearrangement links TRBV5-4 to TRBJ1-1; D not certain. The germline V gene has CDR1 SGHNT and CDR2 YYREEE (reference sequence). The CDR3 has 15 amino acids. The ends were cut back, 5 bases at V and 0 bases at J, with 14 bases in the middle. CDR3 DNA sequence: TGTGCCAGCAGTCCCGAACTAAAAATGAACACTGAAGCTTTCTTT. It specifies CASSPELKMNTEAFF.

V gene TRBV5-3 combines with J gene TRBJ1-4; a weak D match, TRBD1 (6 bases). TRBV5-3 is marked as an open reading frame, function uncertain. The CDR3 is made up of 17 amino acids. Trimming left V 2 bases short and J 0 bases short, with 14 bases between. The CDR3 nucleotides read TGTGCCAGAAGCTTCCAGGGGTCGATTGCAACTAATGAAAAACTGTTTTTT. Translating gives CARSFQGSIATNEKLFF.

The chain combines TRBV10-3 with TRBJ2-1; no firm D call. This CDR3 is 15 amino acids long. Between the trimmed V and J ends, which lost 1 base and 5 bases, there was a span of 12 bases. Germline V gene lookup returns CDR1 ENHRY and CDR2 SYGVKD. CDR3 coding DNA: TGTGCCATCAGTGAGTGGGGTAGCTCTAACAATGAGCAGTTCTTC. It is translated as CAISEWGSSNNEQFF.

For this clone: The junction does not match germline at one end; this may be a read error. The rearrangement uses TRBV7-7 and TRBJ2-1; D gene uncertain. The CDR3 has 13 residues. From germline, CDR1 is SSHAT and CDR2 FNYEAQ (reference sequence). CDR3 bases: TGTGCTAGCAGCTTAGGCCTCTACAATGAGCAGTTCTTC. Its translation: CASSLGLYNEQFF. The full variable domain, in which reference TRBV7-7 and TRBJ2-1 provide the parts outside the CDR3, is GAGVSQSPRYKVTKRGQDVTLRCDPISSHATLYWYQQALGQGPEFLTYFNYEAQPDKSGLPSDRFSAERPEGSISTLTIQRTEQRDSAMYRCASSLGLYNEQFFGPGTRLTVL.

The chain employs TRBV5-1 and TRBJ2-4; maybe TRBD2 (6 bases). V lost 0 bases to trimming and J lost 0 bases, with 10 bases between them. Germline CDR1 is SGHRS and CDR2 is YFSETQ. The CDR3 is 16 residues long. The CDR3 coding sequence is TGCGCCAGCAGCTTGGGGGGACTCTTAGCCAAAAACATTCAGTACTTC. Translated, it gives CASSLGGLLAKNIQYF.

The V and J genes are TRBV4-1 and TRBJ1-1, with 8 nucleotides matching TRBD1. Trimming cost V 0 bases and J 8 bases; bases outside gene matches: 17. Germline V CDR1 and CDR2: MGHRA, YSYEKL. This CDR3 spans 18 amino acids. The CDR3 loop is CASSQEVGWTGRQGEAFF. In DNA, the CDR3 is TGCGCCAGCAGCCAAGAAGTCGGATGGACAGGGCGTCAAGGGGAAGCTTTCTTT.

This clone was seen more than once but under ten times. The chain has TRBV10-3 and TRBJ1-3; D remains ambiguous. From germline, CDR1 is ENHRY and CDR2 SYGVKD. The length of the CDR3 is 11 residues. Deletions cut 10 bases from V and 4 bases from J, with 8 bases between. The CDR3 nucleotides read TGTGCCACCGCGGCAGGAAACACCATATATTTT. Translating it yields CATAAGNTIYF.

V gene TRBV25-1 combines with J gene TRBJ2-3; 9 bases line up with TRBD2. This CDR3 contains 15 residues. In germline, CDR1 is MGHDK, CDR2 SYGVNS. V shed 4 bases and J 6 bases; nucleotides not matched to a gene: 8. CDR3 in amino acids: CASSGAGGPGDTQYF. The CDR3 coding sequence is TGTGCCAGCAGTGGGGCGGGAGGGCCGGGTGATACGCAGTATTTT.

The CDR3 spells CASSPSRLRANTEAFF. The CDR3 coding sequence is TGTGCCAGCAGCCCCTCCAGGCTCAGGGCGAACACTGAAGCTTTCTTT. The chain has TRBV11-2 and TRBJ1-1, with a weak D call TRBD1 (5 bases). There are 16 residues in the CDR3. Germline V CDR1 and CDR2: SGHAT, FQNNGV. The V end lost 5 bases, the J end lost 1 base, and 17 bases lay between the germline ends.

V gene TRBV5-4 combines with J gene TRBJ1-3; no reliable D call. Trimming cost V 5 bases and J 0 bases, with 9 bases left between them. CDR1 is SGHNT, CDR2 YYREEE, per germline (reference sequence). The CDR3 consists of 14 residues. CDR3 region: CASSQRNSGNTIYF. The CDR3 DNA is TGTGCCAGCAGTCAAAGGAACTCTGGAAACACCATATATTTT.

With regard to this clone: Other DNA variants within this sample encode the same CDR3. The chain is built from TRBV5-1 and TRBJ2-7; the D call may be TRBD1 or TRBD2 (5 bases each). Germline V gene data show CDR1 as SGHRS and CDR2 as YFSETQ. This CDR3 spans 14 amino acids. Trimming pared 4 bases from V and 2 bases from J, leaving 13 bases between. CDR3 protein: CASSPDRGTYEQYV. The CDR3 DNA follows: TGCGCCAGCAGCCCTGACAGAGGGACCTACGAGCAGTACGTC.